This TCR beta chain emerged from a study of vaccination effects on CD4 cells after COVID-19. On the study more broadly: Both early and late time points after vaccination provided samples from a few convalescent patients. Sampling occurred a median 72 days post second dose, range 14 to 241. The study's findings and limits: Convalescent patients were scarce, and early post-infection timepoints were absent.

TCRdb's table, derived via immunoSEQ multiplex PCR, lists solely in-frame clones and lacks some. The table lists tens of thousands of clones, around 76% of them singletons. J gave up 5 bases and V 4 bases, and 12 bases lay outside the gene matches. The CDR3 runs 16 residues. From germline, CDR1 is SGHNT and CDR2 YYREEE (reference sequence). Isolating CD4+ T cells followed 9 to 10 days of culture. The person had a PCR-confirmed SARS-CoV-2 infection during March to December 2020. Of the BNT162b2 and mRNA-1273 vaccines, participants received two doses of one or the other. This clone has more than one count but fewer than ten. Its antigen is unknown.

The sample was CD4+ T cells from PBMCs cultured without peptide, taken after COVID-19 vaccination. This rearrangement joins TRBV5-4 to TRBJ2-1, with TRBD1 identical over 7 bases. This clonotype originated in a human donor who had a prior SARS-CoV-2 infection. This CDR3 reads CASSQTRDSANNEQFF. The CDR3 bases are TGTGCCAGCAGCCAAACACGGGACAGTGCAAACAATGAGCAGTTCTTC.